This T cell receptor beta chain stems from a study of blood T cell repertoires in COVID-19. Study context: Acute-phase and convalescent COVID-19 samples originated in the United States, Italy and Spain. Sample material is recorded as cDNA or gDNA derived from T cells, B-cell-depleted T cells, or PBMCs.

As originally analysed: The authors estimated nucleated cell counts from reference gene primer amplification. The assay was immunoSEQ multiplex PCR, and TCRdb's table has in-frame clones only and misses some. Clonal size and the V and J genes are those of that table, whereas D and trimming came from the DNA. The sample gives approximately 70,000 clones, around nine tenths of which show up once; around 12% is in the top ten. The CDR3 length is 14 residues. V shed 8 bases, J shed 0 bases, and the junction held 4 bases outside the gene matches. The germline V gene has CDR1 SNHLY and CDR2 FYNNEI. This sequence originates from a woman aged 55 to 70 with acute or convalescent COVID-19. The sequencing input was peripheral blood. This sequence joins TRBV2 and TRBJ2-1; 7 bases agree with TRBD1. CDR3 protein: CASSRDSSYNEQFF. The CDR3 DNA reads TGTGCCAGCTCCCGGGACAGCTCCTACAATGAGCAGTTCTTC. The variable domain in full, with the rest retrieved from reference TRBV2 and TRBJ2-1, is EPEVTQTPSHQVTQMGQEVILRCVPISNHLYFYWYRQILGQKVEFLVSFYNNEISEKSEIFDDQFSVERPDGSNFTLKIRSTKLEDSAMYFCASSRDSSYNEQFFGPGTRLTVL.